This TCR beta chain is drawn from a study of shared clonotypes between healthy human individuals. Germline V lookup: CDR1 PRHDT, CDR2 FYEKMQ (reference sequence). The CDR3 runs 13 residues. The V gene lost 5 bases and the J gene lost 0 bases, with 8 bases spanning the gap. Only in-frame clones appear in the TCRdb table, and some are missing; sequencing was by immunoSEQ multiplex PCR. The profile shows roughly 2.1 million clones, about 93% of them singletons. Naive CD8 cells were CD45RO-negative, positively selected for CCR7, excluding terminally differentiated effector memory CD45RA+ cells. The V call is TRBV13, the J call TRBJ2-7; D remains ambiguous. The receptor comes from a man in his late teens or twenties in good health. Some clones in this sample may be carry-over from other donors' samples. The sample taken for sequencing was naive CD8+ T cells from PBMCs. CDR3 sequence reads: CASSVASSYEQYF. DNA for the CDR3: TGTGCCAGCAGCGTCGCTAGCTCCTACGAGCAGTACTTC.